The following is a TCR beta chain sequence with its context. This entry comes from a study of blood T cell repertoires in COVID-19. On the study more broadly: The samples span acute and convalescent COVID-19 from the United States, Italy and Spain. In each case, the material was cDNA or gDNA derived from T cells, B-cell-depleted T cells, or PBMCs.

Original handling: The assay estimated nucleated cells by amplifying reference gene primers. Sequencing used immunoSEQ multiplex PCR; TCRdb keeps in-frame clones, though not all of them. That table supplies the V and J calls and clone size; D and trimming were determined from the DNA. The table has roughly 150,000 clones, around nine tenths seen once; the top ten hold over 2%. V lost 2 bases, J lost 0 bases, and 9 bases lay in between. The germline gives CDR1 LNHDA, CDR2 SQIVND (reference sequence). This CDR3 region has 15 residues. The TCR was taken from a man aged 50 to 59 who had recovered from COVID-19. The sample taken for sequencing was peripheral blood. The genes are TRBV19 and TRBJ2-3, with D tentatively TRBD2 (6 bases). The CDR3 spells CASSIIAASTDTQYF. For the CDR3, the DNA is TGTGCCAGTAGTATAATAGCGGCAAGCACAGATACGCAGTATTTT.